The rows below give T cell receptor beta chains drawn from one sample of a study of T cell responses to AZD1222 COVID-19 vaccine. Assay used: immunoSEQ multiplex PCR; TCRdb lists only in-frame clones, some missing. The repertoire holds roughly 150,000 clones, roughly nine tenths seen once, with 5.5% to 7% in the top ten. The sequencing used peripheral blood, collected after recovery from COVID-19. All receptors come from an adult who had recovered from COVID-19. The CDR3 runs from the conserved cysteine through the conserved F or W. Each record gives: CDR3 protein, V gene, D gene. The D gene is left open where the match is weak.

cdr3_aa: CASSPQQGPTREQYF
v_call: TRBV7-3
d_call: TRBD1

cdr3_aa: CASSQDTGGASYEQYF
v_call: TRBV4-2
d_call: TRBD1

cdr3_aa: CASSTATGGEKLFF
v_call: TRBV19
d_call: TRBD1

cdr3_aa: CASSPSRGRGLAETQYF
v_call: TRBV7-2
d_call: TRBD2

cdr3_aa: CATSRPGGGSYEQYF
v_call: TRBV15
d_call: -

cdr3_aa: CASSHSSNTEAFF
v_call: TRBV7-8
d_call: -

cdr3_aa: CASSYRAENTEAFF
v_call: TRBV6-2/TRBV6-3
d_call: -

cdr3_aa: CASSVSIGTGGPGNEKLFF
v_call: TRBV9
d_call: TRBD1

cdr3_aa: CASSLVSGSFYEQYF
v_call: TRBV7-2
d_call: -

cdr3_aa: CASSPSRGVGTDTQYF
v_call: TRBV18
d_call: -

cdr3_aa: CASSRDPGPLEKLFF
v_call: TRBV4-3
d_call: -

cdr3_aa: CASSQGYGYGYTF
v_call: TRBV3-1/TRBV3-2
d_call: -

cdr3_aa: CASSGSGGASYEQYF
v_call: TRBV5-1
d_call: TRBD2